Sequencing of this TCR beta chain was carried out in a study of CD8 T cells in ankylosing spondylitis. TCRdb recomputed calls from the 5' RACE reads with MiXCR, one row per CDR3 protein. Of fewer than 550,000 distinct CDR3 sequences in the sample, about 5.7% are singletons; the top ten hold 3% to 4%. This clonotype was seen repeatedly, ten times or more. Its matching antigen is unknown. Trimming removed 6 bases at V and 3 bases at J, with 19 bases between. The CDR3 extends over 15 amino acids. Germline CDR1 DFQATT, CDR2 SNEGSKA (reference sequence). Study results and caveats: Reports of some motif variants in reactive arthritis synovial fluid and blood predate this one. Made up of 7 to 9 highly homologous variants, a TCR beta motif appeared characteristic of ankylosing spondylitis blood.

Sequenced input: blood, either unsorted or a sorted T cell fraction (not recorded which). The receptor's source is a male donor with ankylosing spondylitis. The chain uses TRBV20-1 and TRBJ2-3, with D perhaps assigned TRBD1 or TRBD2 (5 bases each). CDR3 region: CSAHTGTLGTDTQYF. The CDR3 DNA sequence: TGCAGTGCCCACACCGGGACGCTAGGAACAGATACGCAGTATTTT.